This T cell receptor (beta chain) was found in a study of regulatory T cells in long-lasting Graves disease. TCR beta libraries were built with iRepertoire HTBI primers and Arm-PCR of CDR3 regions. TCRdb redid the calling of the multiplex PCR reads with MiXCR, one entry per CDR3 protein. This sample has hundreds of thousands of distinct CDR3 sequences, with around 21% found just once. The CDR3 spans 13 residues. Germline V gene lookup returns CDR1 MNHNS and CDR2 SASEGT. The V and J ends lost 5 bases and 7 bases respectively, with 15 bases between them. This clonotype was observed at least ten times. Sample time point: persistent/refractory GD, antithyroid drugs over 5 years with positive TRAb. RNA extracted from PBMCs served as the sequencing template.

This chain joins TRBV6-1 and TRBJ2-7, with D unresolved. This TCR derives from a female donor with Graves disease. The material sequenced was peripheral blood mononuclear cells (PBMCs), taken when the disease was refractory, from a patient treated with antithyroid drugs. The CDR3, as DNA: TGTGCCAGCAGTCGTCGGACCTTTGGGGAGCAGTACTTC. Protein: CASSRRTFGEQYF.